The next 25 T cell receptor beta chains were all read from a single sample in a study of T cells in Graves' hyperthyroidism and ophthalmopathy. Amplified TCR beta CDR3 regions derived from RNA transcripts. RT-PCR in the first round (using the HTBI primer set) targeted the TCR CDR3. TCRdb re-called the multiplex PCR reads with MiXCR, one entry per CDR3 protein. The repertoire holds hundreds of thousands of distinct CDR3 sequences, with roughly 37% as singletons. Input material: blood. The source is a young man with Graves' hyperthyroidism.

This clonotype has just a few counts. Germline and junction disagree at one end, which may indicate a read error. The chain carries TRBV10-3 and TRBJ1-6, with 9 bases aligning to TRBD1. CDR1 and CDR2 from the germline V gene are ENHRY and SYGVKD. The length of the CDR3 is 16 residues. This CDR3 is CASSSGQGKDNSPLHF. CDR3 coding DNA: TGTGCCAGCAGTTCCGGACAGGGGAAGGATAATTCACCCCTCCACTTT.

This clonotype came up many times. The chain combines TRBV10-3 with TRBJ2-7, with D tentatively TRBD1 (7 bases). Germline V gene data show CDR1 as ENHRY and CDR2 as SYGVKD. V dropped 5 bases and J dropped 0 bases, with 20 bases sitting between them. The length of the CDR3 is 17 residues. The CDR3 DNA sequence: TGTGCCATCAGTTTACCGAGGCGGGACAGTAGCTCCTACGAGCAGTACTTC. Its protein product is CAISLPRRDSSSYEQYF.

This clonotype was found many times. The chain carries TRBV15 and TRBJ2-7, with unresolved D. CDR1 LNHNV and CDR2 YYDKDF come from the germline V gene (reference sequence). V was pared by 3 bases and J by 0 bases, with 12 bases between. The CDR3 length is 15 residues. The CDR3 sequence is CATSRGTEYSYEQYF. Here the CDR3 DNA reads TGTGCCACCAGCAGGGGCACAGAGTACTCCTACGAGCAGTACTTC.

This clonotype occurred a few times. The chain employs TRBV29-1 and TRBJ2-2; D might be TRBD1 or TRBD2, each matching 6 bases. The CDR3 length is 16 residues. Trimming removed 4 bases at V and 3 bases at J, with 18 bases between. CDR1 is SQVTM, CDR2 ANQGSEA, per germline. This chain's CDR3 is CSVAGMGGRDTGELFF. The CDR3 coding sequence is TGCAGCGTTGCAGGCATGGGGGGCAGGGACACCGGGGAGCTGTTTTTT.

The chain carries TRBV15 and TRBJ2-7, with TRBD1 identical over 11 bases. This CDR3 contains 15 residues. Germline V gives CDR1 LNHNV, CDR2 YYDKDF (reference sequence). Trimming removed 2 bases from V and 6 bases from J; junction bases left unmatched: 6. Here the CDR3 reads CATSRSEGQGGEQYF. CDR3 nucleotide sequence: TGTGCCACCAGCAGATCCGAGGGACAGGGGGGCGAGCAGTACTTC.

The CDR3: CASNIWTGVGYTF. The CDR3 coding sequence is TGTGCCAGCAATATTTGGACAGGGGTTGGCTACACCTTC. The chain employs TRBV2 and TRBJ1-2, with 9 bases that match TRBD1. Looked up from germline, CDR1 is SNHLY and CDR2 is FYNNEI. The V segment lost 7 bases and the J segment 7 bases; nucleotides outside the gene matches: 7. There are 13 residues in the CDR3.

As to this clonotype: A much larger clonotype is one base distant, so this may be a read error. The chain's CDR3 is CASKGGSTIYF. CDR3 coding DNA: TGTGCCAGCAAAGGGGGAAGCACCATATATTTT. This rearrangement joins TRBV7-9 to TRBJ1-3; a possible D gene is TRBD1 (6 bases). Germline lookup yields CDR1 SEHNR and CDR2 FQNEAQ (reference sequence). The CDR3 is made up of 11 amino acids.

This clonotype appeared many times. The chain carries TRBV7-3 and TRBJ2-7; 8 positions match TRBD1. Losses at the gene ends were 5 bases for V and 1 base for J; bases not matched to a gene: 4. This CDR3 spans 14 amino acids. Germline V CDR1 and CDR2: SGHTA, FQGTGA. CDR3 sequence (DNA): TGTGCCAGCAGCGTGCAGGGGGCGTCCTACGAGCAGTACTTC. Its translation: CASSVQGASYEQYF.

This clonotype was detected ten times or more. The CDR3 loop is CASGQGREQYF. CDR3 coding DNA: TGTGCCAGCGGGCAGGGCCGGGAGCAGTACTTC. This chain joins TRBV25-1 and TRBJ2-7, with a tentative D call TRBD1 (5 bases). This CDR3 region has 11 residues. The germline CDR1 and CDR2 sequences are MGHDK and SYGVNS. Trimming cost V 8 bases and J 7 bases, with 12 bases left between them.

CDR3 sequence: CSGDRVNEQFF. The CDR3, as DNA: TGCAGCGGGGACAGGGTAAATGAGCAGTTCTTC. This rearrangement joins TRBV29-1 to TRBJ2-1; 9 bases match TRBD1. Trimming cost V 7 bases and J 7 bases; bases outside gene matches: 2. The germline V gene encodes CDR1 SQVTM and CDR2 ANQGSEA. CDR3 length: 11 amino acids.

The chain recombines TRBV19 with TRBJ2-5, with unresolved D. The CDR3 runs 14 residues. Trimming pared 1 base from V and 2 bases from J, leaving 8 bases between. Germline loops: CDR1 LNHDA, CDR2 SQIVND (reference sequence). CDR3 region: CASSIGPVQETQYF. The CDR3 DNA sequence: TGTGCCAGTAGTATAGGACCCGTTCAAGAGACCCAGTACTTC.

Many counts were recorded for this clonotype. The chain combines TRBV20-1 with TRBJ2-7; TRBD2 might be the D (6 bases). Germline V gene data show CDR1 as DFQATT and CDR2 as SNEGSKA (reference sequence). The CDR3 consists of 13 residues. V was clipped by 7 bases and J by 2 bases, with 15 bases between them. The CDR3 DNA reads as TGCAGTGTTGGGGAGGACCGAGCCTACGAGCAGTACTTC. It encodes CSVGEDRAYEQYF.

V gene TRBV29-1 combines with J gene TRBJ1-2, with D tentatively TRBD1 (5 bases). The V end lost 7 bases, the J end lost 4 bases, and 25 bases lay between the germline ends. Germline V gene data show CDR1 as SQVTM and CDR2 as ANQGSEA. The CDR3 runs to 16 residues. CDR3 sequence: CSARRPLDGGGYGYTF. The DNA of the CDR3 is TGCAGCGCCCGACGACCTCTGGATGGGGGGGGCTATGGCTACACCTTC. The variable domain in full, completed from reference TRBV29-1 and TRBJ1-2, reads SAVISQKPSRDICQRGTSLTIQCQVDSQVTMMFWYRQQPGQSLTLIATANQGSEATYESGFVIDKFPISRPNLTFSTLTVSNMSPEDSSIYLCSARRPLDGGGYGYTFGSGTRLTVV.

This clonotype was detected many times. The J gene is TRBJ1-2, the V gene TRBV10-3; D is undetermined. The V and J ends lost 5 bases and 4 bases respectively, with 8 bases between them. Looked up from germline, CDR1 is ENHRY and CDR2 is SYGVKD. CDR3 length equals 12 residues. DNA of the CDR3: TGTGCCATCAGTTCACGGTTCTATGGCTACACCTTC. It is translated as CAISSRFYGYTF.

This clonotype was seen many times. V is TRBV19 and J is TRBJ1-6; D remains unclear. This CDR3 comprises 13 residues. The V end was cut by 7 bases, the J end by 8 bases, with 12 bases between. Germline V gives CDR1 LNHDA, CDR2 SQIVND (reference sequence). CDR3 residues: CASNNGYYSPLHF. In DNA form, the CDR3 reads TGTGCCAGTAACAACGGTTACTATTCACCCCTCCACTTT.

This clonotype was counted a few times. The CDR3 is CSASRQGPSGANVLTF. CDR3 bases: TGCAGTGCTAGTCGACAGGGCCCTTCTGGGGCCAACGTCCTGACTTTC. V is TRBV20-1 and J is TRBJ2-6, with 7 nucleotides matching TRBD1. Trimming cost V 3 bases and J 1 base; bases outside gene matches: 6. Germline CDR1 reads DFQATT; CDR2 reads SNEGSKA (reference sequence). This CDR3 is built from 16 residues.

Notes on this clonotype: A single base separates this from a much larger clone, so it may be a read error. J is TRBJ2-7 and V is TRBV7-9; 8 bases fit TRBD1. J was trimmed by 5 bases and V by 4 bases; bases with no gene match: 7. Looked up from germline, CDR1 is SEHNR and CDR2 is FQNEAQ (reference sequence). This CDR3 spans 14 amino acids. CDR3 in DNA: TGTGCCAGCAGCTACGGACAGGGCAACCACGAGCAGTACTTC. Its translation is CASSYGQGNHEQYF.

The V and J genes are TRBV20-1 and TRBJ2-7; D not resolved. The CDR3 extends over 12 amino acids. V was pared by 6 bases and J by 3 bases, with 12 bases between. CDR1 is DFQATT, CDR2 SNEGSKA, per germline (reference sequence). CDR3 loop: CSAPDRGYEQYF. DNA for the CDR3: TGCAGTGCCCCCGACCGCGGCTACGAGCAGTACTTC.

The chain employs TRBV7-3 and TRBJ1-2; D gene uncertain. Trimming cost V 5 bases and J 8 bases, with 18 bases left between them. The V gene's germline CDR1 is SGHTA and CDR2 FQGTGA. This CDR3 comprises 14 residues. CDR3: CASSQDQVRGGYTF. The CDR3 nucleotides are TGTGCCAGCAGCCAAGATCAGGTTCGAGGAGGCTACACCTTC.

For this clonotype: At one boundary the junction diverges from the germline segment, which might be a read error. The gene calls are TRBV7-3 and TRBJ1-4; D is unclear. CDR3 length: 15 residues. Germline V gives CDR1 SGHTA, CDR2 FQGTGA. The CDR3 sequence: CASSRGPTINEKLFF. CDR3 coding DNA: TGCGCCAGCAGCCGTGGCCCGACGATTAATGAAAAACTGTTTTTT.

The chain combines TRBV12-3 or TRBV12-4 with TRBJ2-5, with TRBD1 as a possible D gene (5 bases). CDR3 length: 13 amino acids. V gave up 5 bases and J gave up 5 bases, with 12 bases separating them. CDR3 sequence reads: CASSRQIGETQYF. The CDR3 DNA reads TGTGCCAGCAGTCGACAGATAGGGGAGACCCAGTACTTC.

There are many counts of this clonotype. This chain connects TRBV25-1 to TRBJ1-5; weak D call: TRBD1 (6 bases). CDR1 MGHDK and CDR2 SYGVNS come from the germline V gene. The CDR3 extends over 13 amino acids. Deletions cut 3 bases from V and 6 bases from J, with 9 bases between. The CDR3 region has the DNA TGTGCCAGCAGTGACAGGGGCAGTCAGCCCCAGCATTTT. Protein: CASSDRGSQPQHF.

This clonotype was counted many times. The rearrangement links TRBV24-1 to TRBJ1-5; D is undetermined. CDR1 KGHDR and CDR2 SFDVKD come from the germline V gene. V shed 4 bases and J shed 3 bases, with 3 bases lying between them. The CDR3 consists of 12 residues. The CDR3 bases are TGTGCCACCAGTGAGCCCAATCAGCCCCAGCATTTT. Translated, it gives CATSEPNQPQHF.

This clonotype has a handful of counts. The rearrangement links TRBV6-1 to TRBJ2-5; tentative D call: TRBD1 (6 bases). The CDR3 runs to 13 residues. Looked up from germline, CDR1 is MNHNS and CDR2 is SASEGT. V was clipped by 5 bases and J by 3 bases, with 10 bases between them. This CDR3 reads CASSRNREETQYF. The CDR3 DNA sequence: TGTGCCAGCAGTCGAAACAGGGAAGAGACCCAGTACTTC.

There are a few counts of this clonotype. The V and J genes are TRBV2 and TRBJ1-1, with 7 nucleotides matching TRBD1. The CDR3 totals 15 residues. Germline V lookup: CDR1 SNHLY, CDR2 FYNNEI. The ends lost 3 bases at V and 3 bases at J; junction bases unmatched: 7. Here the CDR3 reads CASSDPGGEDTEAFF. The CDR3 bases are TGTGCCAGCAGTGACCCAGGGGGTGAGGACACTGAAGCTTTCTTT.